This T cell receptor beta chain was documented in a study of blood T cell repertoires in COVID-19. Study background: Acute-phase and convalescent COVID-19 samples originated in the United States, Italy and Spain. Nucleic acid was either cDNA or gDNA, and it came from T cells, B-cell-depleted T cells, or PBMCs.

The CDR3 covers 21 residues. Original methodology: Amplified reference gene primers provided the basis for estimating nucleated cell counts. The assay was immunoSEQ multiplex PCR, and TCRdb's table has in-frame clones only and misses some. V, J and clone size are those of that table, while D and trimming were read from the DNA. The sample carries 110,000 to 150,000 clones, 65% to 90% recorded once. The clonotype originates from a man aged 50-60 years with acute or convalescent COVID-19. What was sequenced was peripheral blood. The chain combines TRBV12-2 with TRBJ2-1; the table's TRBD2 call for D was not verified on the DNA. TRBV12-2 is termed a pseudogene. CDR3 region: CASRLGRKGLAGEGAYNEQFF. CDR3 nucleotide sequence: TGTGCAAGTCGCTTAGGGCGGAAGGGACTAGCGGGTGAGGGTGCCTACAATGAGCAGTTCTTC.